This TCR beta chain was documented in a study of tumor-infiltrating lymphocytes in oesophageal squamous cell carcinoma. CDR1 is SGHVS and CDR2 is FNYEAQ in the germline V gene. The CDR3 is 13 residues long. Trimming took off 6 bases at V and 2 bases at J, with 10 bases between the two ends. MiXCR was run by TCRdb on the PCR reads, yielding one entry per CDR3 protein. The sample has over 20,000 distinct CDR3 sequences; roughly two fifths are singletons. This clonotype is medium-sized. The clonotype originates from a male donor with esophageal squamous cell carcinoma. Sequencing was done on a sample of esophageal tumor tissue. The rearrangement uses TRBV7-6 and TRBJ2-5; D remains unclear. The CDR3: CASSSVRQETQYF. In DNA form, the CDR3 reads TGTGCCAGCAGTTCAGTGCGGCAAGAGACCCAGTACTTC. Filled out from reference TRBV7-6 and TRBJ2-5, the complete variable domain reads GAGVSQSPRYKVTKRGQDVALRCDPISGHVSLYWYRQALGQGPEFLTYFNYEAQQDKSGLPNDRFSAERPEGSISTLTIQRTEQRDSAMYRCASSSVRQETQYFGPGTRLLVL.